The next 20 T cell receptor beta chains were all read from a single sample in a study of regulatory T cells in long-lasting Graves disease. The time point is: persistent/refractory GD, antithyroid drugs over 5 years with positive TRAb. TCR sequences were obtained from RNA taken from PBMCs. Relying on iRepertoire HTBI primers and Arm-PCR of CDR3 regions, the team built TCR beta libraries. Each CDR3 protein gets one entry after TCRdb re-called the multiplex PCR reads with MiXCR. Among over 300,000 distinct CDR3 sequences listed, about 20% were seen once. The sample in question was peripheral blood mononuclear cells (PBMCs), obtained when the disease was refractory, from a patient treated with antithyroid drugs. These receptors were taken from a female donor with Graves disease.

This clonotype was seen at least ten times. The V gene is TRBV11-3, the J gene TRBJ1-1; tentative D call: TRBD1 (6 bases). The CDR3 sequence is 16 residues long. Germline loops: CDR1 SGHNT, CDR2 YENEEA. V was shortened by 4 bases and J by 5 bases, with 20 bases between the two germline ends. CDR3 in DNA: TGTGCCAGCAGCTCGCCCCCGAACAGGGACTGGACTGAAGCTTTCTTT. Protein: CASSSPPNRDWTEAFF.

The chain employs TRBV18 and TRBJ2-6; no firm D call. V shed 6 bases and J shed 0 bases, with 12 bases lying between them. The CDR3 loop spans 16 amino acids. Germline CDR1 is KGHSH and CDR2 is LQKENI. CDR3 DNA: TGTGCCAGCTCGTTAGACCGTAACTCTGGGGCCAACGTCCTGACTTTC. Amino acid sequence: CASSLDRNSGANVLTF. The full variable domain, in which reference TRBV18 and TRBJ2-6 provide the parts outside the CDR3, is NAGVMQNPRHLVRRRGQEARLRCSPMKGHSHVYWYRQLPEEGLKFMVYLQKENIIDESGMPKERFSAEFPKEGPSILRIQQVVRGDSAAYFCASSLDRNSGANVLTFGAGSRLTVL.

The genes are TRBV7-9 and TRBJ1-6; 7 positions agree with TRBD1. Germline loops: CDR1 SEHNR, CDR2 FQNEAQ (reference sequence). V lost 5 bases and J lost 4; bases outside the gene matches: 11. The CDR3 has 17 residues. This CDR3 reads CASSPGSAGGYNSPLHF. CDR3 DNA sequence: TGTGCCAGCAGCCCTGGTAGTGCAGGGGGTTATAATTCACCCCTCCACTTT. The variable domain in full, with the rest retrieved from reference TRBV7-9 and TRBJ1-6, is DTGVSQNPRHKITKRGQNVTFRCDPISEHNRLYWYRQTLGQGPEFLTYFQNEAQLEKSRLLSDRFSAERPKGSFSTLEIQRTEQGDSAMYLCASSPGSAGGYNSPLHFGNGTRLTVT.

About this clonotype itself: This may be a read error, as it is one base from a much larger clone. The chain recombines TRBV7-2 with TRBJ2-7, with D possibly being TRBD2 (5 bases). CDR3 size: 15 residues. Germline V gene lookup returns CDR1 SGHTA and CDR2 FQGNSA. V dropped 1 base and J dropped 6 bases, with 16 bases sitting between them. This CDR3 is CASSLVVSVAGEQYF. The CDR3 DNA is TGTGCCAGCAGCTTAGTGGTTAGCGTGGCGGGCGAGCAGTACTTC.

This clonotype has a count of ten or more. This rearrangement joins TRBV6-1 to TRBJ2-7; 8 bases are shared with TRBD1. Germline V CDR1 and CDR2: MNHNS, SASEGT. The CDR3 length is 14 residues. The V gene end was trimmed by 5 bases and the J gene end by 4 bases; junction bases not matched to a gene: 7. This CDR3 reads CASSNQGAKYEQYF. In DNA form, the CDR3 reads TGTGCCAGCAGTAACCAGGGGGCGAAGTACGAGCAGTACTTC.

This clonotype was counted ten times or more. The rearrangement uses TRBV12-3 or TRBV12-4 and TRBJ1-5; TRBD1 aligns across 7 bases. The CDR3 consists of 14 residues. Trimming at V came to 8 bases and at J to 4 bases, leaving 8 bases not matched to a gene. CDR3 amino acids: CASRSDRDNQPQHF. The CDR3 nucleotides are TGTGCCAGCCGCTCAGACAGGGATAATCAGCCCCAGCATTTT.

The chain uses TRBV4-2 and TRBJ1-1, with D possibly being TRBD1 (6 bases). V was trimmed by 1 base and J by 3 bases, leaving 9 bases between them. This CDR3 has 14 amino acids. The germline V gene encodes CDR1 LGHNA and CDR2 YNFKEQ. This CDR3 is CASSQVAGDTEAFF. CDR3 DNA: TGTGCCAGCAGCCAAGTAGCAGGGGACACTGAAGCTTTCTTT.

This clonotype was observed at least ten times. The chain couples TRBV5-1 to TRBJ2-7, with 10 bases fitting TRBD2. Germline V gene data show CDR1 as SGHRS and CDR2 as YFSETQ. This CDR3 spans 16 amino acids. J gave up 1 base and V 4 bases, and 8 bases lay outside the gene matches. For the CDR3, the DNA is TGCGCCAGCAGCGGCGGCGAAGCGGGAGGGTCCTACGAGCAGTACTTC. Protein sequence: CASSGGEAGGSYEQYF.

V usage is TRBV20-1 and J usage is TRBJ1-1; D is unclear. The CDR3 runs to 14 residues. Germline values: CDR1 DFQATT, CDR2 SNEGSKA (reference sequence). The V end was cut by 1 base, the J end by 4 bases, with 13 bases between. The CDR3 nucleotides are TGCAGTGCTAGAGGCCCGTATGGAGGCACTGAAGCTTTCTTT. Encoded protein: CSARGPYGGTEAFF.

V is TRBV20-1 and J is TRBJ1-6; D is possibly TRBD1 (5 bases). The germline CDR1 and CDR2 sequences are DFQATT and SNEGSKA (reference sequence). Trimming stripped 1 base from V and 6 bases from J, with 19 bases between. The CDR3 runs 17 residues. The CDR3 protein is CSARGGRERGFNSPLHF. CDR3 bases: TGCAGTGCTAGAGGGGGCCGGGAACGGGGGTTTAATTCACCCCTCCACTTT.

This clonotype was seen a handful of times. This chain connects TRBV28 to TRBJ2-2, with 9 bases lining up with TRBD2. Per the germline V gene, CDR1 is MDHEN and CDR2 is SYDVKM. With V trimmed by 5 bases and J by 5 bases, 6 bases remained unmatched. CDR3 length: 15 residues. The CDR3 loop is CASSSGRIRTGELFF. In nucleotides, the CDR3 is TGTGCCAGCAGTAGCGGGAGGATCAGGACCGGGGAGCTGTTTTTT.

The V and J genes are TRBV6-1 and TRBJ2-7; 12 bases map to TRBD2. Germline V gives CDR1 MNHNS, CDR2 SASEGT. The CDR3 extends over 16 amino acids. The V segment lost 6 bases and the J segment 2 bases; nucleotides outside the gene matches: 8. CDR3 sequence: CASSSPLAGGPYEQYF. CDR3 DNA sequence: TGTGCCAGCAGCTCTCCCCTAGCGGGAGGGCCCTACGAGCAGTACTTC.

This clonotype has more than one count but fewer than ten. The chain couples TRBV30 to TRBJ1-5; no clear D. Germline CDR1 and CDR2: GTSNPN and SVGIG (reference sequence). CDR3 size: 17 residues. V dropped 3 bases and J dropped 6 bases, with 24 bases sitting between them. The CDR3 is CAWRGIIRRGFSQPQHF. CDR3 DNA: TGTGCCTGGAGAGGAATAATTCGGCGGGGTTTCAGTCAGCCCCAGCATTTT.

J is TRBJ2-2 and V is TRBV7-9; 9 nucleotides line up with TRBD1. CDR1 SEHNR and CDR2 FQNEAQ come from the germline V gene (reference sequence). V shed 4 bases and J 3 bases; nucleotides not matched to a gene: 9. The CDR3 runs 17 residues. The CDR3 is CASSYPTRDRDTGELFF. The CDR3 nucleotides read TGTGCCAGCAGCTACCCGACTCGGGACAGGGACACCGGGGAGCTGTTTTTT.

Ten or more counts support this clonotype. J is TRBJ2-7 and V is TRBV20-1; 7 bases fit TRBD1. Looked up from germline, CDR1 is DFQATT and CDR2 is SNEGSKA (reference sequence). The CDR3 is 18 residues long. J lost 1 base, V lost 0 bases, and 15 bases had no gene match. The CDR3 coding sequence is TGCAGTGCTAGAGATAGGAGACAGGGAAAAATAGGATCCTACGAGCAGTACTTC. This codes for CSARDRRQGKIGSYEQYF.

This clonotype showed up just a few times. V is TRBV24-1 and J is TRBJ1-2; D unclear. Per the germline V gene, CDR1 is KGHDR and CDR2 is SFDVKD. Trimming took off 4 bases at V and 2 bases at J, with 7 bases between the two ends. The CDR3 is 13 amino acids. CDR3 in amino acids: CATSEGRNYGYTF. The CDR3 region has the DNA TGTGCCACCAGTGAGGGCAGGAACTATGGCTACACCTTC.

About this clonotype itself: Possible read error: a much larger clone is one base away. V and J are TRBV12-3 or TRBV12-4 and TRBJ1-2; D possibly corresponds to TRBD1 (6 bases). The CDR3 totals 13 residues. This chain's CDR3 is CVSGLGQSYGYTF. The CDR3 DNA sequence: TGTGTCAGCGGACTCGGACAGAGCTATGGCTACACCTTC.

This rearrangement joins TRBV20-1 to TRBJ2-7; D is possibly TRBD1 (5 bases). CDR1 is DFQATT and CDR2 is SNEGSKA in the germline V gene (reference sequence). The CDR3 sequence is 15 residues long. V shed 3 bases and J shed 0 bases, with 15 bases lying between them. The CDR3 DNA is TGCAGTGCTAGGGGATACCACAGGAGCTCCTACGAGCAGTACTTC. Translation gives CSARGYHRSSYEQYF.

This clonotype was seen at least ten times. This CDR3 is CASSLRHHLGEQYF. In DNA form, the CDR3 reads TGTGCCAGCAGTCTTAGACACCACCTCGGGGAGCAGTACTTC. The rearrangement uses TRBV27 and TRBJ2-7; D gene ambiguous. The V end lost 5 bases, the J end lost 7 bases, and 18 bases lay between the germline ends. The length of the CDR3 is 14 residues. CDR1 is MNHEY and CDR2 is SMNVEV in the germline V gene (reference sequence).

This clonotype was observed at least ten times. This chain links TRBV6-1 with TRBJ1-2; the D is unclear. Trimming cost V 5 bases and J 0 bases, with 7 bases left between them. The length of the CDR3 is 13 residues. Germline assignment: CDR1 MNHNS and CDR2 SASEGT. CDR3 amino acids: CASSPVPNYGYTF. The CDR3 DNA follows: TGTGCCAGCAGTCCCGTCCCTAACTATGGCTACACCTTC.